This T cell receptor (beta chain) was captured in a study of T cell changes during pregnancy in multiple sclerosis. The CDR3 spans 12 residues. V dropped 8 bases and J dropped 6; count of bases not matched to a gene: 6. The germline gives CDR1 ENHRY, CDR2 SYGVKD. Sequenced by immunoSEQ multiplex PCR; TCRdb stores in-frame clones only, minus some. The sample holds about 34,000 clones; around 90% are singletons and the top ten take 3% to 4%. This TCR was recovered from a female donor with multiple sclerosis, enrolled in a pregnancy study. Sequenced here: CD8+ T cells from peripheral blood mononuclear cells, sampled in the third trimester of pregnancy. This chain connects TRBV10-3 to TRBJ2-7, with 8 positions matching TRBD1. The CDR3 DNA reads as TGTGCCATCTTGACAGGGGTGGGCGAGCAGTACTTC. It codes for CAILTGVGEQYF.